Described below is a single T cell receptor (beta chain) sequence and its context. Original handling: Quantification of nucleated cells was approximated via reference gene primer amplification. Method: immunoSEQ multiplex PCR; TCRdb's copy keeps in-frame clones and lacks some. That table is the source of V, J and clone size, and D and trimming were worked out from the DNA. The sample records 90,000 to 150,000 clones, roughly 76% being singletons. In germline, CDR1 is MNHEY, CDR2 SVGAGI. The CDR3 loop spans 13 amino acids. With 0 bases removed from V and 14 bases from J, the gap between germline ends came to 15 bases. The sample is drawn from a study of blood T cell repertoires in COVID-19. Across the whole study: Sites in the United States, Italy and Spain provided acute and convalescent COVID-19 samples. The analysed material was cDNA or gDNA that came from T cells, B-cell-depleted T cells, or PBMCs.

Sequencing was done on a sample of peripheral blood. The receptor's source is a human donor in a cohort sampled during active COVID-19. The rearrangement joins TRBV6-5 to TRBJ2-3; TRBD1 might be the D (5 bases). CDR3 sequence reads: CASSYSGERNPYF. For the CDR3, the DNA is TGTGCCAGCAGTTACTCAGGGGAACGTAACCCGTATTTT.